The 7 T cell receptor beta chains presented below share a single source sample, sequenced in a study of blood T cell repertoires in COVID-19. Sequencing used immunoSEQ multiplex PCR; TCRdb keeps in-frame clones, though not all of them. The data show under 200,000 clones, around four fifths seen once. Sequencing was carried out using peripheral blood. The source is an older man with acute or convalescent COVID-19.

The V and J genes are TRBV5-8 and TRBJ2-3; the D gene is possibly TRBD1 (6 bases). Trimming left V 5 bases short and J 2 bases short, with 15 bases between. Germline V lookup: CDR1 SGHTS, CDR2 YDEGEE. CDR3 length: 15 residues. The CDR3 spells CASRRGHADTDTQYF. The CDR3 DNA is TGTGCCAGCAGGAGGGGACACGCTGACACAGATACGCAGTATTTT.

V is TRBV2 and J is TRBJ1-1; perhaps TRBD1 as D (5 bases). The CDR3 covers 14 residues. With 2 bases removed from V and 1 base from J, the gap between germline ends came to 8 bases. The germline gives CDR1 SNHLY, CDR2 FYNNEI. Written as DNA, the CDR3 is TGTGCCAGCAGTGAACTCGGACAGAACACTGAAGCTTTCTTT. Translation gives CASSELGQNTEAFF.

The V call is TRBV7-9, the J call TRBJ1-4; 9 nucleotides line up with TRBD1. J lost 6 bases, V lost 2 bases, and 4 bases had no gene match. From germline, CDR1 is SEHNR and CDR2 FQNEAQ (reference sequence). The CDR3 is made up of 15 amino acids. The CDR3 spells CASSLQQGADEKLFF. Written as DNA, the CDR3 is TGTGCCAGCAGCTTACAACAGGGGGCGGATGAAAAACTGTTTTTT.

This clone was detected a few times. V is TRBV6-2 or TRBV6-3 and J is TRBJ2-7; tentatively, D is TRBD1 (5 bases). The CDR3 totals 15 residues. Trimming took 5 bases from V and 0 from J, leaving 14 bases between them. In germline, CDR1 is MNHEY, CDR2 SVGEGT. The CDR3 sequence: CASSPYRTTSYEQYF. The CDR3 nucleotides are TGTGCCAGCAGTCCCTATAGGACAACCTCCTACGAGCAGTACTTC.

CDR3 sequence: CASSLSVGGPYTDTQYF. CDR3 bases: TGTGCCAGCAGTTTATCAGTGGGAGGGCCCTACACAGATACGCAGTATTTT. V usage is TRBV27 and J usage is TRBJ2-3; 7 bases match TRBD2. This CDR3 spans 17 amino acids. V lost 0 bases, J lost 2 bases, and 8 bases stayed unmatched. Germline loops: CDR1 MNHEY, CDR2 SMNVEV (reference sequence).

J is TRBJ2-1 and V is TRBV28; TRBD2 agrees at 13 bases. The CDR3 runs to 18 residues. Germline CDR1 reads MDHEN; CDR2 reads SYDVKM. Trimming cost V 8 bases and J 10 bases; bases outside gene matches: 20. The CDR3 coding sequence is TGTGCCAGCCCCTCCTACACTGGACTAGCGGGAGAAGTTAAGGAGCAGTTCTTC. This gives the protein CASPSYTGLAGEVKEQFF. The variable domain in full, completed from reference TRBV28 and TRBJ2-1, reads DVKVTQSSRYLVKRTGEKVFLECVQDMDHENMFWYRQDPGLGLRLIYFSYDVKMKEKGDIPEGYSVSREKKERFSLILESASTNQTSMYLCASPSYTGLAGEVKEQFFGPGTRLTVL.

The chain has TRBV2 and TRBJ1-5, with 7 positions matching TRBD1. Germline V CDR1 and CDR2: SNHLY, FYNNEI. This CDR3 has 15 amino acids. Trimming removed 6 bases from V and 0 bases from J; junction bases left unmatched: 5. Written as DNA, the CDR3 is TGTGCCAGCAGAGGGGACAGCTATAGCAATCAGCCCCAGCATTTT. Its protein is CASRGDSYSNQPQHF.